The present T cell receptor (beta chain) was sequenced within a study of T cells in Graves' hyperthyroidism and ophthalmopathy. This clonotype showed up many times. RNA transcripts provided the source from which TCR beta CDR3 regions were amplified. The study used the HTBI primer set for a first-round RT-PCR of the TCR CDR3. Each CDR3 protein gets one entry after TCRdb re-called the multiplex PCR reads with MiXCR. The data contain about 620,000 distinct CDR3 sequences, roughly 15% of them singletons. V lost 1 base and J 5 bases, leaving 14 bases between the germline ends. The germline CDR1 and CDR2 sequences are SGHVS and FNYEAQ. The CDR3 has 15 amino acids.

The chain recombines TRBV7-6 with TRBJ2-5; D call uncertain. The source material was blood. The TCR originated in a woman younger than 45 with Graves' hyperthyroidism. CDR3 DNA: TGTGCCAGCAGCTTAGGGATAGGGCCTGGGGAGACCCAGTACTTC. Its translation is CASSLGIGPGETQYF.